This TCR beta chain comes out of a study of cytomegalovirus exposure and HLA in healthy donors. In the study overall: Tens of millions of unique TCRs from HLA-typed donors were held in an early release of data.

PCR primers comprised 60 Vbeta and 13 Jbeta primers. Sequenced by immunoSEQ multiplex PCR; TCRdb stores in-frame clones only, minus some. The sample table sets out approximately 150,000 clones. V dropped 0 bases and J dropped 6 bases, with 12 bases sitting between them. The CDR3 totals 14 residues. The germline gives CDR1 GTSNPN, CDR2 SVGIG (reference sequence). The TCR sequence derives from a woman aged 50 to 60 in good health and CMV-seronegative. The specimen sequenced was PBMCs. V is TRBV30 and J is TRBJ1-5; no reliable D call. CDR3 nucleotides: TGTGCCTGGAGTGTCGCGAGGATCGGTCAGCCCCAGCATTTT. Translating it yields CAWSVARIGQPQHF.